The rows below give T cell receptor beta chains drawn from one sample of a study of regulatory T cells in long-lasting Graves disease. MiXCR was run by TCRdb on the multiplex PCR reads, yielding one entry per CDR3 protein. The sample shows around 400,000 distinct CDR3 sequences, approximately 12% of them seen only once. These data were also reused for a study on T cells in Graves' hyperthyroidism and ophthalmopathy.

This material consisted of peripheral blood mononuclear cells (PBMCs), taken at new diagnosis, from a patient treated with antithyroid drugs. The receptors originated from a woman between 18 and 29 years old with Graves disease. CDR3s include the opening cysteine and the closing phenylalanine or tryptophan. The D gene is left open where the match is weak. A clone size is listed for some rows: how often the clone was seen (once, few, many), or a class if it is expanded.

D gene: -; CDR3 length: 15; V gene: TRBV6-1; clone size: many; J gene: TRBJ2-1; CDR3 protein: CASRRFVVGLDEQFF; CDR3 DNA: TGTGCCAGCAGGCGGTTTGTTGTGGGGCTCGATGAGCAGTTCTTC
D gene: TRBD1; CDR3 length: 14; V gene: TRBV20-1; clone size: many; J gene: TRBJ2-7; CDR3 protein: CSARRQGISYEQYF; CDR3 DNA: TGCAGTGCTAGACGACAGGGAATATCCTACGAGCAGTACTTC
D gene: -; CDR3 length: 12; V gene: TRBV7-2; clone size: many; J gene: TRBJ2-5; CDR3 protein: CASSYGEETQYF; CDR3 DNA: TGTGCCAGCAGCTATGGGGAGGAGACCCAGTACTTC
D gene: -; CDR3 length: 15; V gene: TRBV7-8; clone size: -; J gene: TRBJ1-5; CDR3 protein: CASRPGRRSNQPQHF; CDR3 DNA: TGTGCCAGCAGACCAGGGCGTCGAAGCAATCAGCCCCAGCATTTT
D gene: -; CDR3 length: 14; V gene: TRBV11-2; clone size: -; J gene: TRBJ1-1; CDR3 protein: CASSQPGLNTEAFF; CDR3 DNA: TGTGCCAGCAGCCAACCAGGGTTGAACACTGAAGCTTTCTTT
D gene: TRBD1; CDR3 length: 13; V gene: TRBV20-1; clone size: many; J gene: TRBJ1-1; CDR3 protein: CSAEQGKDTEAFF; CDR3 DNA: TGCAGTGCTGAACAGGGGAAGGACACTGAAGCTTTCTTT
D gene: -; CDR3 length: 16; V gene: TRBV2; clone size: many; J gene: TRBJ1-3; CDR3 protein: CASMVRFRYSGNTIYF; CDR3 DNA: TGTGCCAGCATGGTCCGCTTTCGATACTCTGGAAACACCATATATTTT
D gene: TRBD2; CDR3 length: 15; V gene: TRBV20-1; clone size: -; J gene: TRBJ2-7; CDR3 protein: CSAPLTSGRGYEQYF; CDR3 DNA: TGCAGTGCTCCCCTAACTAGCGGGAGAGGGTACGAGCAGTACTTC
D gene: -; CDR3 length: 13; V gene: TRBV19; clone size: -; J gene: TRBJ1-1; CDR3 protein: CASKEGVRTEAFF; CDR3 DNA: TGTGCCAGTAAAGAGGGGGTAAGGACTGAAGCTTTCTTT
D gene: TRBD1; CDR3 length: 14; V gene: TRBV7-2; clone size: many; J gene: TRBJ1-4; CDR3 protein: CASSLDREHEKLFF; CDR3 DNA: TGTGCCAGCAGCTTGGACAGGGAGCATGAAAAACTGTTTTTT
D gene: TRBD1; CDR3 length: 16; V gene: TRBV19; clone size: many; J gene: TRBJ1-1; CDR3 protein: CASTFDRAFRNTEAFF; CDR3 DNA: TGTGCCAGTACCTTCGACAGGGCGTTCCGGAACACTGAAGCTTTCTTT
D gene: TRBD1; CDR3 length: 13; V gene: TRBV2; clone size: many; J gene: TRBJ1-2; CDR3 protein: CASSEVGQPGYTF; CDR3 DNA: TGTGCCAGCAGTGAGGTGGGACAGCCGGGCTACACCTTC
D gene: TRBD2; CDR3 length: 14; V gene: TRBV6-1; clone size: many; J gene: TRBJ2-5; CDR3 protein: CASRSSGSMETQYF; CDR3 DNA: TGTGCCAGCAGGAGCAGCGGGAGCATGGAGACCCAGTACTTC
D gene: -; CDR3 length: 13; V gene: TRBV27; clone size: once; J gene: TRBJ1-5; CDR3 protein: CASRPDLYQPQHF; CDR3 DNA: TGTGCCAGCAGGCCGGACCTTTATCAGCCCCAGCATTTT
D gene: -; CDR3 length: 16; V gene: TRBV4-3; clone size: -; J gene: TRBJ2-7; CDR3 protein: CASSQSRAGGSYEQYF; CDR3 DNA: TGCGCCAGCAGCCAGAGTCGGGCAGGTGGGTCCTACGAGCAGTACTTC
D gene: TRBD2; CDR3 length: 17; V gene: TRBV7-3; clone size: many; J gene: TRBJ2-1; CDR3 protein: CASSPKRRTSGNNEQFF; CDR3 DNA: TGTGCCAGCAGCCCAAAGAGGCGGACTAGCGGTAACAATGAGCAGTTCTTC
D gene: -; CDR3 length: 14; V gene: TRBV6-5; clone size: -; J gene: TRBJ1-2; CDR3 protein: CASSYYPEGEGYTF; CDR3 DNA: TGTGCCAGCAGTTATTACCCTGAGGGTGAGGGCTACACCTTC
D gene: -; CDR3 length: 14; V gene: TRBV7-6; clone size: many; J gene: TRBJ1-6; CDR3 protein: CASSLAGGSSPLHF; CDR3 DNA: TGTGCCAGCAGCTTAGCGGGCGGATCCTCACCCCTCCACTTT
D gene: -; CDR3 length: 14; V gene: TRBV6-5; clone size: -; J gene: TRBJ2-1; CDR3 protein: CASSYRGPNNEQFF; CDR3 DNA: TGTGCCAGCAGTTACAGGGGACCTAACAATGAGCAGTTCTTC
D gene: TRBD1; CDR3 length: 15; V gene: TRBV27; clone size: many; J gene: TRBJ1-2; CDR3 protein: CASSIGPGQNYGYTF; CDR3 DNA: TGTGCCAGCAGCATCGGGCCGGGACAGAACTATGGCTACACCTTC
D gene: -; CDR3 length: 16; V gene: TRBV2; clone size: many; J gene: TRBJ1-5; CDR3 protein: CASSLGPARGNQPQHF; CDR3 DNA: TGTGCCAGCAGTTTGGGACCGGCGAGGGGCAATCAGCCCCAGCATTTT
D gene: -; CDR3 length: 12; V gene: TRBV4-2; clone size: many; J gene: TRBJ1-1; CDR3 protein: CASSSTVAEAFF; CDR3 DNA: TGTGCCAGCAGCTCGACAGTGGCTGAAGCTTTCTTT
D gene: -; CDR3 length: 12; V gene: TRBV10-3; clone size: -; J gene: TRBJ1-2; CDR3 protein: CAISDVRDGYTF; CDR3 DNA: TGTGCCATCAGTGACGTCAGGGATGGCTACACCTTC
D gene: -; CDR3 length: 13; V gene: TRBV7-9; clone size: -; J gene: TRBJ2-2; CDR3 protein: CASSLSRSGELFF; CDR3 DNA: TGTGCCAGCAGCTTAAGTCGTAGCGGGGAGCTGTTTTTT
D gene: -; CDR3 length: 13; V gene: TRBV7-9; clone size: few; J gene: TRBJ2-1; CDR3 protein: CASSLVGPDQQFF; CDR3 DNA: TGTGCCAGCAGCTTAGTGGGGCCGGACCAGCAGTTCTTC
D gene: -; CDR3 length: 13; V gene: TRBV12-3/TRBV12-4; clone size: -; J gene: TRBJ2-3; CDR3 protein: CASSQVGGNTQYF; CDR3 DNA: TGTGCCAGCAGTCAAGTAGGGGGGAATACGCAGTATTTT
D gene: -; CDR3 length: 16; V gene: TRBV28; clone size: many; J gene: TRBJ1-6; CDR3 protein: CASTDTPGRVDSPLHF; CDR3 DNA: TGTGCCAGCACCGATACCCCCGGCAGGGTGGATTCACCCCTCCACTTT